The 26 T cell receptor beta chains presented below share a single source sample, sequenced in a study of T cell responses to AZD1222 COVID-19 vaccine. This table comes from immunoSEQ multiplex PCR, and its TCRdb copy is limited to in-frame clones, with some not included. The repertoire has about 120,000 clones, about 82% of them found once; the top ten carry 15% to 20%. Specimen: peripheral blood, collected 28 days after the second AZD1222 dose. The receptor source for this set is an adult who received the AZD1222 COVID-19 vaccine.

This clone was recorded once. The CDR3 sequence is CASSPPSSGGQAGELFF. CDR3 bases: TGTGCCAGCTCACCACCCTCGAGCGGGGGGCAGGCCGGGGAGCTGTTTTTT. This chain joins TRBV18 and TRBJ2-2, with 9 nucleotides matching TRBD2. The ends lost 0 bases at V and 6 bases at J; junction bases unmatched: 8. The germline V gene has CDR1 KGHSH and CDR2 LQKENI. CDR3 length: 17 residues.

The chain couples TRBV5-6 to TRBJ1-2; TRBD1 might be the D (5 bases). V dropped 6 bases and J dropped 4 bases, with 13 bases sitting between them. CDR1 and CDR2 (germline): SGHDT, YYEEEE. There are 13 residues in the CDR3. CDR3: CASNFRGIYGYTF. CDR3 coding DNA: TGTGCCAGCAACTTTAGGGGTATCTATGGCTACACCTTC.

The chain carries TRBV2 and TRBJ1-5; D is unclear. V was pared by 7 bases and J by 0 bases, with 19 bases between. Germline lookup yields CDR1 SNHLY and CDR2 FYNNEI. The CDR3 is made up of 17 amino acids. The CDR3 DNA is TGTGCCAGCAATACGGCTAGATACGATTATAGCAATCAGCCCCAGCATTTT. The encoded protein is CASNTARYDYSNQPQHF.

This chain uses TRBV4-1 with TRBJ1-2; 7 nucleotides align to TRBD1. The germline CDR1 and CDR2 sequences are MGHRA and YSYEKL. The CDR3 consists of 14 residues. V was pared by 3 bases and J by 6 bases, with 7 bases of the junction left unmatched. The CDR3 protein is CASSHWTGIDGYTF. The CDR3 coding sequence is TGCGCCAGCAGCCATTGGACAGGAATTGATGGCTACACCTTC.

J is TRBJ2-7 and V is TRBV27; D unresolved. Germline V gene sequence: CDR1 MNHEY, CDR2 SMNVEV (reference sequence). The CDR3 totals 13 residues. V was clipped by 2 bases and J by 2 bases, with 7 bases between them. CDR3 DNA sequence: TGTGCCAGCAGTTTACAGCAGGCCTACGAGCAGTACTTC. Protein sequence: CASSLQQAYEQYF.

The rearrangement uses TRBV6-5 and TRBJ1-1; unclear D gene. Trimming removed 5 bases at V and 1 base at J, with 8 bases between. This CDR3 is built from 13 residues. The V gene's germline CDR1 is MNHEY and CDR2 SVGAGI. The CDR3 coding sequence is TGTGCCAGCAGTCCGAGGGCGAACACTGAAGCTTTCTTT. It yields the protein CASSPRANTEAFF.

This chain uses TRBV7-8 with TRBJ2-1, with TRBD2 identical over 9 bases. The junction had 8 bases not matched to a gene; V was cut back by 5 bases and J by 6 bases. This CDR3 has 15 amino acids. Germline lookup yields CDR1 SGHVS and CDR2 FQNEAQ. CDR3 region: CASSPLAGGSNEQFF. The CDR3 DNA reads TGTGCCAGCAGCCCTCTCGCGGGAGGGTCCAATGAGCAGTTCTTC.

This clone was counted once. The chain is built from TRBV7-9 and TRBJ2-4; D uncertain. Trimming stripped 5 bases from V and 3 bases from J, with 11 bases between. The CDR3 runs to 14 residues. The V gene's germline CDR1 is SEHNR and CDR2 FQNEAQ (reference sequence). CDR3: CASSQEDGKNIQYF. The DNA of the CDR3 is TGTGCCAGCAGCCAAGAGGACGGCAAAAACATTCAGTACTTC.

The rearrangement joins TRBV5-4 to TRBJ1-2; D ambiguous. This CDR3 region has 10 residues. Germline CDR1 and CDR2: SGHNT and YYREEE (reference sequence). CDR3 residues: CVRFSRGYTF. CDR3 nucleotide sequence: TGTGTCCGCTTTTCGAGGGGCTACACCTTC.

The V and J genes are TRBV9 and TRBJ1-2; 9 positions agree with TRBD1. Trimming removed 2 bases from V and 5 bases from J; junction bases left unmatched: 7. CDR1 is SGDLS and CDR2 is YYNGEE in the germline V gene. CDR3 length: 15 amino acids. This chain's CDR3 is CASSVLGTGRYGYTF. DNA for the CDR3: TGTGCCAGCAGCGTTCTTGGGACAGGGAGGTATGGCTACACCTTC.

The chain recombines TRBV9 with TRBJ2-1; tentatively, D is TRBD2 (5 bases). Deletions cut 1 base from V and 10 bases from J, with 12 bases between. Germline CDR1 and CDR2: SGDLS and YYNGEE. The CDR3 totals 13 residues. Written as DNA, the CDR3 is TGTGCCAGCAGCGTATACACTAGTGGCGAGCAGTTCTTC. It specifies CASSVYTSGEQFF.

This clone was observed a handful of times. The V call is TRBV6-5, the J call TRBJ1-5; TRBD1 is a possible D gene (6 bases). Trimming removed 7 bases at V and 4 bases at J, with 11 bases between. Germline V lookup: CDR1 MNHEY, CDR2 SVGAGI. The CDR3 length is 13 residues. CDR3 residues: CASTTGANQPQHF. DNA for the CDR3: TGTGCCAGCACCACGGGGGCGAATCAGCCCCAGCATTTT.

The chain combines TRBV18 with TRBJ1-1, with 7 positions matching TRBD1. There are 17 residues in the CDR3. The trim removed 4 bases at V and 0 bases at J, leaving 11 bases unmatched. From germline, CDR1 is KGHSH and CDR2 LQKENI. CDR3 in amino acids: CASSLYQAGGLNTEAFF. DNA of the CDR3: TGTGCCAGCTCACTATACCAGGCAGGGGGATTGAACACTGAAGCTTTCTTT.

The sample holds one count of this clone. The chain carries TRBV7-9 and TRBJ1-2; no reliable D call. Germline V gene data show CDR1 as SEHNR and CDR2 as FQNEAQ (reference sequence). The ends were cut back, 1 base at V and 8 bases at J, with 11 bases in the middle. The CDR3 totals 13 residues. CDR3 coding DNA: TGTGCCAGCAGCTTAGAGGAGGGTGACGGCTACACCTTC. Translated, it gives CASSLEEGDGYTF.

The chain uses TRBV28 and TRBJ2-1; TRBD2 aligns across 9 bases. Germline values: CDR1 MDHEN, CDR2 SYDVKM. The length of the CDR3 is 18 residues. J was trimmed by 4 bases and V by 5 bases; bases with no gene match: 15. The CDR3 is CASSDPLSLAGRYNEQFF. The CDR3 DNA reads as TGTGCCAGCAGTGACCCTCTTTCCCTAGCGGGAAGATACAATGAGCAGTTCTTC.

This chain links TRBV29-1 with TRBJ1-2; D remains unclear. The length of the CDR3 is 12 residues. CDR1 SQVTM and CDR2 ANQGSEA come from the germline V gene. Trimming left V 3 bases short and J 2 bases short, with 7 bases between. The CDR3 loop is CSVDEGNYGYTF. Here the CDR3 DNA reads TGCAGCGTTGATGAGGGAAACTATGGCTACACCTTC. The full variable domain, with the rest looked up from reference TRBV29-1 and TRBJ1-2, is SAVISQKPSRDICQRGTSLTIQCQVDSQVTMMFWYRQQPGQSLTLIATANQGSEATYESGFVIDKFPISRPNLTFSTLTVSNMSPEDSSIYLCSVDEGNYGYTFGSGTRLTVV.

This clone was found once. The CDR3 DNA reads TGCAGCGGGCGACAGGGGGCTAACTATGGCTACACCTTC. It translates to CSGRQGANYGYTF. V usage is TRBV29-1 and J usage is TRBJ1-2; 9 bases fit TRBD1. The ends lost 7 bases at V and 0 bases at J; junction bases unmatched: 3. The CDR3 extends over 13 amino acids. Germline assignment: CDR1 SQVTM and CDR2 ANQGSEA.

This chain links TRBV4-2 with TRBJ1-6; perhaps TRBD1 as D (6 bases). V was trimmed by 1 base and J by 7 bases, leaving 11 bases between them. There are 15 residues in the CDR3. Per the germline V gene, CDR1 is LGHNA and CDR2 is YNFKEQ. The CDR3 coding sequence is TGTGCCAGCAGCCAAGCGGGGGGGCCAAATTCACCCCTCCACTTT. It codes for CASSQAGGPNSPLHF.

The chain joins TRBV7-2 to TRBJ1-1; 7 nucleotides align to TRBD1. CDR1 is SGHTA, CDR2 FQGNSA, per germline. The CDR3 length is 15 residues. Trimming took 4 bases from V and 4 from J; bases not matched to a gene: 9. The CDR3 sequence is CASSSRQGYGTEAFF. For the CDR3, the DNA is TGTGCCAGCAGCTCAAGACAGGGCTACGGCACTGAAGCTTTCTTT.

CDR3 loop: CASSEPSGYEQYF. CDR3 DNA: TGTGCCAGCAGCGAACCATCCGGGTACGAGCAGTACTTC. The chain recombines TRBV5-4 with TRBJ2-7; D call uncertain. Trimming cost V 4 bases and J 4 bases, with 12 bases left between them. CDR1 is SGHNT, CDR2 YYREEE, per germline (reference sequence). The CDR3 covers 13 residues.

The V and J genes are TRBV3-1 (or the pseudogene TRBV3-2) and TRBJ2-1, with 15 bases fitting TRBD2. This CDR3 has 17 amino acids. The germline CDR1 and CDR2 sequences are LGHDT and YNNKEL (reference sequence). J lost 7 bases, V lost 1 base, and 5 bases had no gene match. The CDR3: CASSQGGLAGGRNEQFF. The DNA for the CDR3 is TGTGCCAGCAGCCAAGGTGGACTAGCGGGGGGGAGAAATGAGCAGTTCTTC.

The genes are TRBV2 and TRBJ1-1, with D unclear. Trimming took 2 bases from V and 4 from J, leaving 8 bases between them. The CDR3 spans 13 residues. Germline CDR1 is SNHLY and CDR2 is FYNNEI. CDR3: CASSEHEGTEAFF. The CDR3 nucleotides read TGTGCCAGCAGTGAACACGAGGGCACTGAAGCTTTCTTT.

The chain recombines TRBV6-5 with TRBJ1-5; D not resolved. CDR1 is MNHEY and CDR2 is SVGAGI in the germline V gene. The CDR3 extends over 15 amino acids. Trimming pared 0 bases from V and 7 bases from J, leaving 13 bases between. The CDR3 here is CASSYSAGVNQPQHF. CDR3 DNA: TGTGCCAGCAGTTACTCGGCTGGCGTTAACCAGCCCCAGCATTTT.

Worth noting for this clone: One junction end does not reproduce the germline sequence, and a read error may be involved. The genes are TRBV24-1 and TRBJ1-1, with D hard to call. The CDR3 sequence is 11 residues long. CDR1 and CDR2 (germline): KGHDR, SFDVKD. This CDR3 is CATSDSDGLLF. The CDR3 coding sequence is TGTGCCACCAGTGATTCGGACGGCCTCCTGTTT.

The V call is TRBV7-8, the J call TRBJ2-1; 8 nucleotides align to TRBD2. The CDR3 covers 13 residues. Germline CDR1 SGHVS, CDR2 FQNEAQ. V dropped 11 bases and J dropped 1; count of bases not matched to a gene: 4. CDR3 sequence (DNA): TGTGCCTCGGGGGGGCGTTCCTACAATGAGCAGTTCTTC. Translated: CASGGRSYNEQFF. Based on the CDR3 plus reference TRBV7-8 and TRBJ2-1, the full variable domain is GAGVSQSPRYKVAKRGQDVALRCDPISGHVSLFWYQQALGQGPEFLTYFQNEAQLDKSGLPSDRFFAERPEGSVSTLKIQRTQQEDSAVYLCASGGRSYNEQFFGPGTRLTVL.

The chain joins TRBV21-1 to TRBJ1-1. TRBV21-1 represents a pseudogene. The CDR3 has 9 residues. The CDR3 DNA follows: TGTGCCAGGGGCACTGAAGCTTTCTTT. Amino acids: CARGTEAFF.